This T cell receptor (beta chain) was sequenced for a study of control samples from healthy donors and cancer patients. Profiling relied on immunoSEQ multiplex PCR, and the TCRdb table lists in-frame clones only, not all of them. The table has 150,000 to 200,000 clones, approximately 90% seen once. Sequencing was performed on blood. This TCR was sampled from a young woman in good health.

For the CDR3, the DNA is TGTGCCAGCAGCTTGGGACAGCCTCAACCCTACGAGCAGTACTTC. Translating it yields CASSLGQPQPYEQYF. V usage is TRBV5-6 and J usage is TRBJ2-7; possible D gene TRBD1, 5 bases. Per the germline V gene, CDR1 is SGHDT and CDR2 is YYEEEE. There are 15 residues in the CDR3. Trimming removed 0 bases from V and 2 bases from J, with 12 bases in between.